These T cell receptor beta chains were read from a single sample in a study of T cells in Graves' hyperthyroidism and ophthalmopathy. TCRdb re-called the multiplex PCR reads with MiXCR, one entry per CDR3 protein. The sample contains around 190,000 distinct CDR3 sequences, around a sixth of which appear only once. Sample: blood. Receptors originate from a woman between 50 and 59 years old with Graves' hyperthyroidism. The CDR3 runs from the conserved cysteine through the conserved F or W. D genes are given only for firm matches. Rows may omit the clone size; those that give it use once, few, many or a size class.

>TRBD2|TRBV7-8|TRBJ2-7|13|many
CASSELARYEQYF
TGTGCCAGCTCCGAACTAGCGAGATACGAGCAGTACTTC
>.|TRBV18|TRBJ1-1|16|many
CASSPPAREVNTEAFF
TGTGCCAGCTCACCACCCGCAAGAGAGGTGAACACTGAAGCTTTCTTT
>TRBD1|TRBV27|TRBJ2-5|15|.
CASSSRTGVEKTQYF
TGTGCCAGCAGTTCACGGACAGGGGTCGAGAAGACCCAGTACTTC
>TRBD1|TRBV5-1|TRBJ2-1|14|many
CASSLFDRGDEQFF
TGCGCCAGCAGCTTGTTTGACAGGGGGGATGAGCAGTTCTTC
>TRBD2|TRBV2|TRBJ2-3|14|many
CAGEERDGTDTQYF
TGTGCCGGGGAAGAGCGGGACGGCACAGATACGCAGTATTTT
>TRBD1|TRBV28|TRBJ1-2|15|many
CASSLKGTGGSLYTF
TGTGCCAGCAGTTTAAAGGGGACAGGAGGTTCCCTCTACACCTTC
>TRBD2|TRBV15|TRBJ2-7|17|many
CATSRDEWSGRGYEQYF
TGTGCCACCAGCAGAGATGAATGGAGCGGGAGAGGCTACGAGCAGTACTTC
>.|TRBV24-1|TRBJ2-7|11|many
CATSDFFEQYF
TGTGCCACCAGTGATTTTTTTGAGCAGTACTTC
>.|TRBV7-8|TRBJ1-1|13|.
CASSPPGGIEAFF
TGTGCCAGCAGCCCACCGGGGGGGATTGAAGCTTTCTTT
>.|TRBV4-1|TRBJ1-1|13|many
CASSPLTSVRAFF
TGCGCCAGCAGCCCATTAACGTCCGTTCGGGCTTTCTTT
>TRBD1|TRBV6-2/TRBV6-3|TRBJ2-5|15|many
CASSSGTGDVETQYF
TGTGCCAGCAGTTCCGGGACAGGGGATGTGGAGACCCAGTACTTC
>.|TRBV12-3/TRBV12-4|TRBJ2-5|15|many
CASSLLRTPQETQYF
TGTGCCAGCAGTTTATTAAGGACACCACAAGAGACCCAGTACTTC
>.|TRBV6-5|TRBJ1-4|14|many
CASSYPAALEKLFF
TGTGCCAGCAGTTACCCGGCAGCCCTTGAAAAACTGTTTTTT
>TRBD2|TRBV7-8|TRBJ2-1|17|.
CASSLEGTSGRGGEQFF
TGTGCCAGCAGCTTAGAGGGGACTAGCGGGAGGGGGGGTGAGCAGTTCTTC
>.|TRBV24-1|TRBJ1-2|13|many
CATSHRAVNGYTF
TGTGCCACCAGTCACAGGGCTGTTAATGGCTACACCTTC
>.|TRBV29-1|TRBJ2-1|13|many
CSEVVSSYNEQFF
TGCAGCGAGGTGGTGAGCTCCTACAATGAGCAGTTCTTC
>.|TRBV5-6|TRBJ1-2|14|many
CASSFEQTMSGYTF
TGTGCCAGCAGCTTCGAACAGACGATGTCCGGCTACACCTTC
>.|TRBV6-1|TRBJ1-3|19|few
CASTNGGTTATSSGNTIYF
TGTGCCAGCACCAATGGGGGGACAACGGCTACTAGTTCTGGAAACACCATATATTTT
>.|TRBV10-1|TRBJ2-2|16|.
CASGDTGNANTGELFF
TGCGCCAGCGGCGATACGGGTAATGCGAACACCGGGGAGCTGTTTTTT
>.|TRBV18|TRBJ2-7|13|many
CASSPYRDAEQYF
TGTGCCAGCTCCCCCTACCGGGATGCAGAGCAGTACTTC
>.|TRBV19|TRBJ1-1|16|.
CASNKGPQGANTEAFF
TGTGCCAGTAATAAGGGGCCTCAAGGGGCGAACACTGAAGCTTTCTTT
>.|TRBV6-1|TRBJ2-5|16|.
CASRIEGLALQETQYF
TGTGCCAGCAGGATAGAGGGGCTCGCCCTCCAAGAGACCCAGTACTTC
>.|TRBV4-2|TRBJ2-3|18|few
CASSQGLTRNRITDTQYF
TGTGCCAGCAGCCAAGGACTGACTAGGAACAGAATCACAGATACGCAGTATTTT
>.|TRBV29-1|TRBJ2-2|15|few
CSVFNGISNTGELFF
TGCAGCGTTTTCAACGGTATTTCGAACACCGGGGAGCTGTTTTTT
>TRBD1|TRBV27|TRBJ2-2|15|.
CASRRDRVTTGELFF
TGTGCCAGCAGACGGGACAGGGTGACCACCGGGGAGCTGTTTTTT
>TRBD2|TRBV11-2|TRBJ2-5|15|many
CASSPGLAVQETQYF
TGTGCCAGCAGCCCCGGACTAGCGGTGCAAGAGACCCAGTACTTC
>.|TRBV18|TRBJ1-3|16|few
CASSPTGGSSGNTIYF
TGTGCCAGCTCACCAACTGGGGGTTCCTCTGGAAACACCATATATTTT
>TRBD2|TRBV25-1|TRBJ2-1|16|few
CASSENGGRGVNEQFF
TGTGCCAGCAGTGAGAACGGCGGGAGAGGGGTCAATGAGCAGTTCTTC
>TRBD1|TRBV7-8|TRBJ2-4|16|many
CASSHTGTGAKNIQYF
TGTGCCAGCAGCCACACCGGGACAGGGGCGAAAAACATTCAGTACTTC
>.|TRBV28|TRBJ1-1|12|many
CASSLLATEAFF
TGTGCCAGCAGTTTGCTAGCCACTGAAGCTTTCTTT
>.|TRBV7-2|TRBJ2-3|14|many
CASSILANPDTQYF
TGTGCCAGCAGCATACTAGCAAACCCAGATACGCAGTATTTT
>.|TRBV6-5|TRBJ1-3|15|few
CASSYSVSSGNTIYF
TGTGCCAGCAGTTACTCGGTCAGCTCTGGAAACACCATATATTTT
>TRBD2|TRBV6-1|TRBJ2-7|15|many
CASSEGTSGSYEQYF
TGTGCCAGCAGTGAAGGGACTAGCGGCTCCTACGAGCAGTACTTC
>.|TRBV6-1|TRBJ2-5|16|many
CASRRGVQGRGETQYF
TGTGCCAGCAGGCGGGGCGTTCAGGGTCGGGGAGAGACCCAGTACTTC
>TRBD2|TRBV7-9|TRBJ2-3|15|many
CASSLASGYTDTQYF
TGTGCCAGCAGCTTAGCTAGCGGGTACACAGATACGCAGTATTTT
>.|TRBV6-5|TRBJ1-1|15|many
CASSYSSAPRTEAFF
TGTGCCAGCAGTTACTCTTCCGCTCCGCGGACTGAAGCTTTCTTT
>TRBD1|TRBV5-1|TRBJ1-1|14|.
CASSSGTGNTEAFF
TGCGCCAGCAGCTCCGGGACAGGGAACACTGAAGCTTTCTTT
>.|TRBV27|TRBJ2-3|15|many
CASRRLLWGTDTQYF
TGTGCCAGCAGGAGGCTTCTATGGGGAACAGATACGCAGTATTTT
>.|TRBV15|TRBJ2-5|16|.
CATSRDIGGTKETQYF
TGTGCCACCAGCAGAGATATCGGCGGGACAAAAGAGACCCAGTACTTC
>.|TRBV18|TRBJ2-7|14|many
CASSPGGNAYEQYF
TGTGCCAGCTCACCAGGTGGAAACGCCTACGAGCAGTACTTC
>.|TRBV11-1|TRBJ1-2|14|many
CASSPGSMDYGYTF
TGTGCCAGCAGCCCCGGTTCGATGGACTATGGCTACACCTTC
>.|TRBV19|TRBJ2-1|13|.
CASSKQPRHEQFF
TGTGCCAGTAGTAAACAGCCACGGCATGAGCAGTTCTTC